These 17 T cell receptor beta chains came from one sample sequenced in a study of beta chain features in type 1 diabetes. The entirety of the isolated RNA underwent reverse transcription, so expressed TCRB transcripts were sequenced. Data came from immunoSEQ multiplex PCR; TCRdb stores just in-frame clones and leaves some out. The sample contains almost 350,000 clones, roughly 8% of which appear only once. The specimen was central memory CD4+ T cells from blood. Source of these receptors: a woman aged 18-29 years in good health.

The rearrangement uses TRBV21-1 and TRBJ2-6; the DNA was not used to check the table's D call, TRBD1. TRBV21-1 is shown as a pseudogene. This CDR3 has 17 amino acids. CDR3 nucleotides: TGTGCCAGCAGCACCCCGACAAGCAACTCTGGGGCCAACGTCCTGACTTTC. Amino acid sequence: CASSTPTSNSGANVLTF.

The chain uses TRBV29-1 and TRBJ2-3, with a possible D match to TRBD1 (6 bases). V shed 3 bases and J shed 2 bases, with 18 bases lying between them. CDR3 length: 16 residues. Germline CDR1 and CDR2: SQVTM and ANQGSEA. In nucleotides, the CDR3 is TGCAGCGTTGATAGGTTTGGGGGCAGAAACACAGATACGCAGTATTTT. It yields the protein CSVDRFGGRNTDTQYF.

This clone was observed a handful of times. The chain has TRBV5-1 and TRBJ2-5; weak D call: TRBD2 (6 bases). Trimming stripped 2 bases from V and 4 bases from J, with 21 bases between. The germline gives CDR1 SGHRS, CDR2 YFSETQ. CDR3 length equals 17 residues. The CDR3 DNA sequence: TGCGCCAGCAGCTTTACTGTTGGAGGGCCGCGGGGAGAGACCCAGTACTTC. This gives the protein CASSFTVGGPRGETQYF.

The V call is TRBV19, the J call TRBJ2-7; tentatively, D is TRBD2 (6 bases). V was pared by 10 bases and J by 0 bases, with 13 bases between. Germline V gene lookup returns CDR1 LNHDA and CDR2 SQIVND (reference sequence). This CDR3 spans 13 amino acids. CDR3: CATSRGTSYEQYF. CDR3 sequence (DNA): TGTGCCACTTCGCGGGGCACCTCCTACGAGCAGTACTTC. The full variable domain, with the rest looked up from reference TRBV19 and TRBJ2-7, is DGGITQSPKYLFRKEGQNVTLSCEQNLNHDAMYWYRQDPGQGLRLIYYSQIVNDFQKGDIAEGYSVSREKKESFPLTVTSAQKNPTAFYLCATSRGTSYEQYFGPGTRLTVT.

This chain connects TRBV2 to TRBJ2-2; possible D gene TRBD2, 5 bases. This CDR3 has 13 residues. Germline lookup yields CDR1 SNHLY and CDR2 FYNNEI. The V and J ends lost 9 bases and 4 bases respectively, with 12 bases between them. This chain's CDR3 is CASNSVTTGELFF. Written as DNA, the CDR3 is TGTGCCAGTAATAGCGTGACCACCGGGGAGCTGTTTTTT. The full variable domain, its missing parts supplied by reference TRBV2 and TRBJ2-2, is EPEVTQTPSHQVTQMGQEVILRCVPISNHLYFYWYRQILGQKVEFLVSFYNNEISEKSEIFDDQFSVERPDGSNFTLKIRSTKLEDSAMYFCASNSVTTGELFFGEGSRLTVL.

This clone has more than one count but fewer than ten. The chain has TRBV7-2 and TRBJ2-7; TRBD1 aligns across 9 bases. Germline CDR1 SGHTA, CDR2 FQGNSA. The J segment lost 5 bases and the V segment lost 3 bases, leaving 8 bases of the junction unmatched. This CDR3 has 15 residues. The DNA for the CDR3 is TGTGCCAGCAGCTTCGGGGACAGGGCTTCCCACGAGCAGTACTTC. It translates to CASSFGDRASHEQYF.

CDR3: CASSRHQPLETQYF. The DNA for the CDR3 is TGCGCCAGCAGCCGGCATCAACCCCTAGAGACCCAGTACTTC. This sequence joins TRBV5-1 and TRBJ2-5, with D unclear. Germline V gives CDR1 SGHRS, CDR2 YFSETQ. The CDR3 has 14 residues. Trimming removed 4 bases at V and 4 bases at J, with 14 bases between.

The chain recombines TRBV9 with TRBJ1-3; tentative D call: TRBD1 (6 bases). The CDR3 runs 15 residues. V was clipped by 4 bases and J by 0 bases, with 11 bases between them. CDR1 is SGDLS, CDR2 YYNGEE, per germline. DNA of the CDR3: TGTGCCAGCAGCATCCAGGACAGCTCTGGAAACACCATATATTTT. This encodes CASSIQDSSGNTIYF. The full variable domain, in which reference TRBV9 and TRBJ1-3 provide the parts outside the CDR3, is DSGVTQTPKHLITATGQRVTLRCSPRSGDLSVYWYQQSLDQGLQFLIQYYNGEERAKGNILERFSAQQFPDLHSELNLSSLELGDSALYFCASSIQDSSGNTIYFGEGSWLTVV.

This clone was counted a few times. This chain connects TRBV5-1 to TRBJ2-1; D unresolved. Germline CDR1 is SGHRS and CDR2 is YFSETQ. Trimming shortened V by 2 bases and J by 6 bases, and 15 bases separated the two germline ends. The CDR3 has 15 amino acids. CDR3 sequence (DNA): TGCGCCAGCAGCTTAAGATTGGTCGGTAGCAATGAGCAGTTCTTC. It yields the protein CASSLRLVGSNEQFF.

V usage is TRBV10-2 and J usage is TRBJ2-5; no firm D call. The CDR3 is 13 amino acids. V was cut by 2 bases and J by 4 bases, with 8 bases left in between. Per germline, CDR1 WSHSY and CDR2 SAAADI. The DNA of the CDR3 is TGCGCCAGCAGTGAGCCGCACCGAGAGACCCAGTACTTC. It codes for CASSEPHRETQYF.

This clone was seen a few times. The genes are TRBV5-1 and TRBJ1-2; the match to TRBD1 covers 7 bases. The V gene's germline CDR1 is SGHRS and CDR2 YFSETQ. This CDR3 region has 16 residues. V was pared by 4 bases and J by 5 bases, with 14 bases of the junction left unmatched. Here the CDR3 reads CASSRGPTGDGYGYTF. The CDR3 bases are TGCGCCAGCAGCAGAGGGCCAACAGGGGACGGGTATGGCTACACCTTC. Combining the CDR3 with reference TRBV5-1 and TRBJ1-2 gives the whole variable domain KAGVTQTPRYLIKTRGQQVTLSCSPISGHRSVSWYQQTPGQGLQFLFEYFSETQRNKGNFPGRFSGRQFSNSRSEMNVSTLELGDSALYLCASSRGPTGDGYGYTFGSGTRLTVV.

In its sample, this clone was seen a few times. V gene TRBV18 combines with J gene TRBJ2-1; a possible D gene is TRBD2 (7 bases). Germline V gene sequence: CDR1 KGHSH, CDR2 LQKENI. This CDR3 contains 16 residues. Trimming pared 0 bases from V and 4 bases from J, leaving 13 bases between. The CDR3 region has the DNA TGTGCCAGCTCACCACCTCGGGGGGCTTGGTACAATGAGCAGTTCTTC. Its translation is CASSPPRGAWYNEQFF.

The V gene is TRBV7-2, the J gene TRBJ2-5, with a tentative D call TRBD1 (6 bases). The CDR3 contains 14 residues. Deletions cut 2 bases from V and 2 bases from J, with 9 bases between. Germline V gene sequence: CDR1 SGHTA, CDR2 FQGNSA. The DNA for the CDR3 is TGTGCCAGCAGCTTAATGCAGGGGCAAGAGACCCAGTACTTC. Encoded protein: CASSLMQGQETQYF.

This clone was counted between two and nine times. The J gene is TRBJ2-2, the V gene TRBV5-8, with TRBD2 matching over 11 bases. Per germline, CDR1 SGHTS and CDR2 YDEGEE. The V gene end was trimmed by 0 bases and the J gene end by 2 bases; junction bases not matched to a gene: 3. The CDR3 is made up of 17 amino acids. The CDR3 protein is CASSLVLAGGNTGELFF. CDR3 bases: TGTGCCAGCAGCTTGGTTCTAGCGGGAGGTAACACCGGGGAGCTGTTTTTT.

This clone was picked up a small number of times. V and J are TRBV6-1 and TRBJ2-7; D gene uncertain. The CDR3 sequence is 12 residues long. Germline assignment: CDR1 MNHNS and CDR2 SASEGT. The V end lost 2 bases, the J end lost 4 bases, and 6 bases lay between the germline ends. CDR3 nucleotide sequence: TGTGCCAGCAGTGAAACTTGGTACGAGCAGTACTTC. Its translation: CASSETWYEQYF.

The chain is built from TRBV7-2 and TRBJ2-7, with D unresolved. Trimming removed 3 bases at V and 2 bases at J, with 5 bases between. CDR3 size: 12 residues. The V gene's germline CDR1 is SGHTA and CDR2 FQGNSA. CDR3 DNA sequence: TGTGCCAGCAGCTTGAACACCTACGAGCAGTACTTC. Translated: CASSLNTYEQYF.

The table lists this clone with many counts. The rearrangement joins TRBV29-1 to TRBJ2-1; D is uncertain. From germline, CDR1 is SQVTM and CDR2 ANQGSEA. The CDR3 has 12 residues. The V and J ends lost 4 bases and 9 bases respectively, with 13 bases between them. The CDR3 DNA is TGCAGCGTTGTCTTAGAATCGGTTGAGCAGTTCTTC. Its translation: CSVVLESVEQFF.